The rows below give T cell receptor beta chains drawn from one sample of a study of T cell changes during pregnancy in multiple sclerosis. The method was immunoSEQ multiplex PCR; TCRdb's version includes in-frame clones alone and lacks a portion of them. The sample contains tens of thousands of clones, approximately 92% of which appear only once. The specimen comprised peripheral blood, sampled in the first trimester of pregnancy. The receptors were sampled from a female donor with multiple sclerosis, enrolled in a pregnancy study. The CDR3 runs from the conserved cysteine through the conserved F or W. A D gene is named only where the DNA matches it firmly. Clone size is not always given. Where it is, it says once, few, many or a class for expanded clones.

>TRBJ2-1|-|TRBD2|TRBV19
CASSIDRAGGHEQFF
TGTGCCAGTAGTATAGATCGAGCGGGAGGGCATGAGCAGTTCTTC
>TRBJ1-1|-|TRBD1|TRBV10-3
CAITGQENTEAFF
TGTGCCATCACCGGACAGGAGAACACTGAAGCTTTCTTT
>TRBJ2-2|-|-|TRBV25-1
CASSEQGPATGELFF
TGTGCCAGCAGTGAACAGGGGCCGGCCACCGGGGAGCTGTTTTTT
>TRBJ2-5|-|TRBD2|TRBV4-3
CASSPMLSGGQETQYF
TGCGCCAGCAGCCCTATGCTTAGCGGGGGCCAAGAGACCCAGTACTTC
>TRBJ2-2|-|-|TRBV7-6
CASRPEAPNTGELFF
TGTGCCAGCAGACCTGAGGCACCGAACACCGGGGAGCTGTTTTTT
>TRBJ2-6|-|-|TRBV9
CASSRDSGANVLTF
TGTGCCAGCTCTCGGGACTCTGGGGCCAACGTCCTGACTTTC
>TRBJ2-1|-|TRBD2|TRBV28
CASSLFGTSGSGDEQFF
TGTGCCAGCAGTTTATTCGGAACTAGCGGGAGTGGGGATGAGCAGTTCTTC
>TRBJ2-1|-|TRBD2|TRBV4-2
CASRPGTSGYNEQFF
TGTGCCAGCAGGCCCGGGACTAGCGGATACAATGAGCAGTTCTTC
>TRBJ2-3|-|-|TRBV27
CASTPGGSPADTQYF
TGTGCCAGCACCCCAGGAGGGTCCCCGGCAGATACGCAGTATTTT
>TRBJ1-5|-|-|TRBV6-5
CASRPRIYSNQPQHF
TGTGCCAGCAGGCCCAGAATTTATAGCAATCAGCCCCAGCATTTT
>TRBJ2-7|-|TRBD1|TRBV5-1
CASSVGTGYRNEQYF
TGCGCCAGCAGCGTCGGGACAGGCTATCGTAACGAGCAGTACTTC
>TRBJ2-1|-|-|TRBV19
CASSISGLANEQFF
TGTGCCAGTAGTATTAGTGGTCTAGCCAATGAGCAGTTCTTC
>TRBJ2-1|-|-|TRBV5-8
CASSSARAAQLF
TGTGCCAGCAGCTCTGCGAGGGCAGCGCAGCTCTTC
>TRBJ2-3|-|TRBD2|TRBV4-1
CASSQRASGLTDTQYF
TGCGCCAGCAGCCAACGCGCTAGCGGCCTCACAGATACGCAGTATTTT
>TRBJ2-7|-|TRBD2|TRBV7-3
CASSLSGGYEQYF
TGTGCCAGCAGCTTATCGGGGGGTTACGAGCAGTACTTC
>TRBJ1-4|-|TRBD1|TRBV5-1
CASSSGQVTSEKLFF
TGCGCCAGCAGCTCGGGACAGGTAACGAGTGAAAAACTGTTTTTT
>TRBJ2-7|once|TRBD1|TRBV7-9
CASRSTGTGVSEQYF
TGTGCCAGCAGATCAACCGGGACAGGGGTCTCCGAGCAGTACTTC
>TRBJ2-1|-|-|TRBV9
CASSAPRGTYNEQFF
TGTGCCAGCAGCGCCCCCCGGGGAACCTACAATGAGCAGTTCTTC
>TRBJ2-2|-|TRBD2|TRBV6-5
CAVISGGALGGELFF
TGTGCCGTTATAAGCGGGGGGGCCCTCGGCGGGGAGCTGTTTTTT
>TRBJ2-1|-|TRBD2|TRBV9
CASSGSGSSYNEQFF
TGTGCCAGCAGCGGAAGCGGGAGCTCCTACAATGAGCAGTTCTTC
>TRBJ2-5|-|TRBD2|TRBV6-6
CASSSRTSGRGETQYF
TGTGCCAGCAGCTCGAGGACTAGCGGGAGGGGGGAGACCCAGTACTTC
>TRBJ2-1|-|TRBD2|TRBV7-3
CASSLAPSGENEQFF
TGTGCCAGCAGCTTAGCCCCTAGCGGGGAAAATGAGCAGTTCTTC
>TRBJ2-7|-|TRBD1|TRBV5-5
CASSLPTPGQGYEQYF
TGTGCCAGCAGCCTTCCTACCCCGGGACAGGGCTACGAGCAGTACTTC
>TRBJ2-3|-|TRBD2|TRBV6-1
CASSEAGLAGGRRTQYF
TGTGCCAGCAGTGAAGCCGGACTAGCGGGGGGGCGTCGTACGCAGTATTTT
>TRBJ2-2|-|-|TRBV19
CASSTGGRGSGELFF
TGTGCCAGTAGTACCGGAGGCCGGGGGAGCGGGGAGCTGTTTTTT
>TRBJ2-5|-|TRBD1|TRBV10-3
CAISESKGQGKETQYF
TGTGCCATCAGTGAGTCTAAGGGACAGGGGAAGGAGACCCAGTACTTC
>TRBJ2-3|once|TRBD2|TRBV2
CASSATSGVTDTQYF
TGTGCCAGCAGCGCGACTAGCGGGGTGACAGATACGCAGTATTTT
>TRBJ2-2|-|-|TRBV5-1
CASGLGAEPSLDTGELFF
TGCGCCAGCGGACTCGGCGCCGAACCTTCCTTGGACACCGGGGAGCTGTTTTTT
>TRBJ2-1|-|-|TRBV7-3
CASSFGLGGWDEQFF
TGTGCCAGCAGCTTCGGACTGGGTGGTTGGGATGAGCAGTTCTTC